A single T cell receptor beta chain is shown here with its context. A J-beta primer mix and a sample-barcoded 5' primer were used in a second PCR of roughly 6 to 11 cycles. TCRdb reprocessed the 5' RACE reads with MiXCR, giving one entry per CDR3 protein. This table has around 1.7 million distinct CDR3 sequences, roughly 27% appearing once. The data stem from a study of blood T cells in healthy people across ages. V was pared by 3 bases and J by 4 bases, with 6 bases of the junction left unmatched. In germline, CDR1 is WNHNN, CDR2 SYGVQD (reference sequence). CDR3 length: 14 residues. Sequences were obtained from blood. The genes are TRBV10-1 and TRBJ2-7, with 7 bases fitting TRBD1. The receptor was derived from a woman aged 30 to 39 in good health. Written as DNA, the CDR3 is TGCGCCAGCAGTGAAGGGACAGCGAATTACGAGCAGTACTTC. It encodes CASSEGTANYEQYF.